The 29 T cell receptor beta chains reported below all come from one sample, sequenced in a study of blood T cell repertoires in COVID-19. Sequenced by immunoSEQ multiplex PCR; TCRdb stores in-frame clones only, minus some. The table shows about 27,000 clones, with around 83% occurring only once. Sample: peripheral blood. The receptors were gathered from a man aged 65-85 years with active COVID-19.

CDR3 sequence reads: CASSGNSGGKGDTQYF. CDR3 DNA sequence: TGCGCCAGCAGTGGGAATTCTGGCGGGAAAGGGGATACGCAGTATTTT. The V call is TRBV10-2, the J call TRBJ2-3, with D possibly TRBD2 on 6 matching bases. The CDR3 spans 16 residues. V was clipped by 4 bases and J by 6 bases, with 20 bases between them. The germline CDR1 and CDR2 sequences are WSHSY and SAAADI.

This clone showed up just once. The chain couples TRBV7-8 to TRBJ2-3; 8 positions agree with TRBD2. Germline lookup yields CDR1 SGHVS and CDR2 FQNEAQ. The J segment lost 2 bases and the V segment lost 5 bases, leaving 9 bases of the junction unmatched. The CDR3 runs to 16 residues. In DNA form, the CDR3 reads TGTGCCAGCAGCCCAAGCGGGGGCCACCACACAGATACGCAGTATTTT. It yields the protein CASSPSGGHHTDTQYF.

J is TRBJ2-7 and V is TRBV27; 8 bases agree with TRBD2. Germline CDR1 is MNHEY and CDR2 is SMNVEV (reference sequence). V shed 2 bases and J 4 bases; nucleotides not matched to a gene: 7. The CDR3 has 15 residues. CDR3 sequence: CASSLKAGGLYEQYF. The CDR3 region has the DNA TGTGCCAGCAGTTTAAAGGCGGGGGGTCTATACGAGCAGTACTTC.

V gene TRBV11-2 combines with J gene TRBJ1-2; TRBD1 might be the D (5 bases). Germline V CDR1 and CDR2: SGHAT, FQNNGV. With 5 bases removed from V and 5 bases from J, the gap between germline ends came to 12 bases. The CDR3 loop spans 13 amino acids. CDR3 sequence: CASSLPKGYGYTF. CDR3 nucleotides: TGTGCCAGCAGCCTCCCTAAGGGGTATGGCTACACCTTC.

The J gene is TRBJ1-4, the V gene TRBV4-1, with TRBD1 matching over 9 bases. Trimming took 5 bases from V and 8 from J; bases not matched to a gene: 9. Germline V lookup: CDR1 MGHRA, CDR2 YSYEKL. The CDR3 length is 15 residues. This CDR3 reads CASSTETGGYEKLFF. The DNA of the CDR3 is TGCGCCAGCAGCACAGAGACAGGGGGATACGAAAAACTGTTTTTT.

This chain joins TRBV19 and TRBJ1-2; 7 positions match TRBD1. Germline V lookup: CDR1 LNHDA, CDR2 SQIVND (reference sequence). Germline trimming cut 3 bases from V and 2 bases from J; bases unmatched to any gene: 3. CDR3 length: 14 residues. CDR3 protein: CASSIQGVNYGYTF. The DNA of the CDR3 is TGTGCCAGTAGTATCCAGGGGGTGAACTATGGCTACACCTTC.

The CDR3 DNA reads TGTGCCAGCAGCTCCAGGAGGAGGACTGAAGCTTTCTTT. Its protein is CASSSRRRTEAFF. The rearrangement joins TRBV7-3 to TRBJ1-1; D call uncertain. Trimming cost V 4 bases and J 5 bases, with 11 bases left between them. The CDR3 extends over 13 amino acids. CDR1 is SGHTA and CDR2 is FQGTGA in the germline V gene.

The chain uses TRBV28 and TRBJ2-3; a weak D match, TRBD1 (5 bases). With 8 bases removed from V and 2 bases from J, the gap between germline ends came to 17 bases. This CDR3 has 15 residues. Germline CDR1 MDHEN, CDR2 SYDVKM. CDR3 region: CASHRTSLYTDTQYF. The DNA for the CDR3 is TGTGCCAGCCACCGGACAAGCTTATACACAGATACGCAGTATTTT.

The V gene is TRBV3-1 (or the pseudogene TRBV3-2), the J gene TRBJ1-1; 10 bases map to TRBD1. The CDR3 runs to 13 residues. The junction had 2 bases not matched to a gene; V was cut back by 3 bases and J by 7 bases. In germline, CDR1 is LGHDT, CDR2 YNNKEL (reference sequence). The CDR3 coding sequence is TGTGCCAGCAGCCATTGGGACAGGGGTGAAGCTTTCTTT. Translated: CASSHWDRGEAFF.

V and J are TRBV27 and TRBJ2-7, with 8 bases matching TRBD1. Germline V lookup: CDR1 MNHEY, CDR2 SMNVEV (reference sequence). Losses at the gene ends were 6 bases for V and 3 bases for J; bases not matched to a gene: 10. The CDR3 runs to 15 residues. Here the CDR3 DNA reads TGTGCCAGCAGGCGATCCACAGGGGGACTCTACGAGCAGTACTTC. Its protein product is CASRRSTGGLYEQYF.

The chain couples TRBV3-1 (or the pseudogene TRBV3-2) to TRBJ1-2, with D tentatively TRBD1 (6 bases). V shed 6 bases and J shed 13 bases, with 18 bases lying between them. Germline CDR1 LGHDT, CDR2 YNNKEL (reference sequence). This CDR3 spans 12 amino acids. The CDR3 DNA is TGTGCCAGCAGTCCCCAACAGGGATCGTCCACCTTC. This codes for CASSPQQGSSTF.

The J gene is TRBJ2-1, the V gene TRBV7-2; no firm D call. V gave up 4 bases and J gave up 8 bases, with 6 bases separating them. CDR3 length: 11 residues. Germline CDR1 SGHTA, CDR2 FQGNSA. CDR3 in amino acids: CASSSVDEQFF. In DNA, the CDR3 is TGTGCCAGCAGCTCTGTCGATGAGCAGTTCTTC.

The V call is TRBV5-1, the J call TRBJ2-7, with 8 positions matching TRBD2. The germline V gene has CDR1 SGHRS and CDR2 YFSETQ. This CDR3 has 17 amino acids. V dropped 4 bases and J dropped 0; count of bases not matched to a gene: 12. This CDR3 is CASSRNAGGPSSYEQYF. The CDR3 bases are TGCGCCAGCAGCCGCAATGCGGGAGGACCAAGCTCCTACGAGCAGTACTTC.

The chain employs TRBV9 and TRBJ1-6; TRBD1 might be the D (6 bases). CDR1 SGDLS and CDR2 YYNGEE come from the germline V gene. The CDR3 length is 13 residues. The germline V and J ends were trimmed by 4 bases and 16 bases, with 18 bases remaining between them. The CDR3 loop reads CASSPTVQGTLHF. The CDR3 nucleotides are TGTGCCAGCAGCCCTACGGTACAGGGTACGCTCCACTTT.

This clone showed up just once. The chain has TRBV3-1 (or the pseudogene TRBV3-2) and TRBJ1-4, with D possibly matching TRBD1 (6 bases). V dropped 6 bases and J dropped 8 bases, with 19 bases sitting between them. The CDR3 is 15 residues long. The germline CDR1 and CDR2 sequences are LGHDT and YNNKEL (reference sequence). CDR3 protein: CASSPRGGGREKLFF. DNA of the CDR3: TGTGCCAGCAGTCCCAGAGGGGGGGGGCGCGAAAAACTGTTTTTT.

This chain uses TRBV2 with TRBJ2-7; perhaps TRBD1 as D (6 bases). This CDR3 is built from 14 residues. Germline V gene sequence: CDR1 SNHLY, CDR2 FYNNEI. Trimming took 10 bases from V and 7 from J, leaving 23 bases between them. CDR3 amino acids: CATYLNRVSGEQYF. The CDR3, as DNA: TGTGCCACCTATTTAAACAGGGTATCTGGAGAGCAGTACTTC.

The rearrangement joins TRBV7-9 to TRBJ2-1, with 7 nucleotides matching TRBD2. Per the germline V gene, CDR1 is SEHNR and CDR2 is FQNEAQ (reference sequence). The CDR3 runs to 14 residues. After removal of 4 bases from V and 2 bases from J, the junction contained 2 bases not matched to a gene. CDR3 sequence (DNA): TGTGCCAGCAGCTATGGGGGGGCCTACAATGAGCAGTTCTTC. Amino acid sequence: CASSYGGAYNEQFF.

This chain joins TRBV7-8 and TRBJ2-1; 14 nucleotides align to TRBD2. The CDR3 sequence is 17 residues long. The trim removed 1 base at V and 4 bases at J, leaving 3 bases unmatched. Looked up from germline, CDR1 is SGHVS and CDR2 is FQNEAQ. CDR3 sequence (DNA): TGTGCCAGCAGCTTAGGCGGGACTAGCGGGGGTTACAATGAGCAGTTCTTC. Protein product: CASSLGGTSGGYNEQFF.

This chain joins TRBV30 and TRBJ2-3, with 8 bases lining up with TRBD1. Looked up from germline, CDR1 is GTSNPN and CDR2 is SVGIG (reference sequence). Trimming cost V 1 base and J 8 bases; bases outside gene matches: 8. The CDR3 extends over 14 amino acids. The CDR3 spells CAWSAQGALGTQYF. DNA for the CDR3: TGTGCCTGGAGTGCTCAGGGGGCCTTAGGTACGCAGTATTTT.

V gene TRBV7-3 combines with J gene TRBJ1-1; 7 positions match TRBD1. The CDR3 consists of 13 residues. V was clipped by 6 bases and J by 7 bases; unmatched bases: 8. Germline CDR1 SGHTA, CDR2 FQGTGA. CDR3: CASRQFRDSEAFF. CDR3 bases: TGTGCCAGCAGACAATTCCGGGACAGTGAAGCTTTCTTT.

The rearrangement links TRBV11-2 to TRBJ1-4, with 9 positions matching TRBD1. The V gene end was trimmed by 4 bases and the J gene end by 6 bases; junction bases not matched to a gene: 3. The germline V gene has CDR1 SGHAT and CDR2 FQNNGV. This CDR3 spans 14 amino acids. As DNA, the CDR3 is TGTGCCAGCAGCTCTGGGACAGGGTATGAAAAACTGTTTTTT. Amino acids: CASSSGTGYEKLFF.

The rearrangement joins TRBV6-1 to TRBJ1-2; tentative D call: TRBD1 (5 bases). Germline CDR1 reads MNHNS; CDR2 reads SASEGT. The CDR3 has 12 residues. The V end lost 3 bases, the J end lost 12 bases, and 14 bases lay between the germline ends. CDR3 sequence: CASSDPLQGDTF. In nucleotides, the CDR3 is TGTGCCAGCAGTGACCCCCTGCAGGGTGACACCTTC.

The chain is built from TRBV2 and TRBJ1-5; 8 bases are a match to TRBD1. Losses at the gene ends were 6 bases for V and 2 bases for J; bases not matched to a gene: 0. CDR3 length: 13 amino acids. Germline lookup yields CDR1 SNHLY and CDR2 FYNNEI. CDR3 nucleotides: TGTGCCAGCAGACAGGGGGGCAATCAGCCCCAGCATTTT. Protein sequence: CASRQGGNQPQHF.

This rearrangement joins TRBV2 to TRBJ1-6, with D possibly matching TRBD1 (5 bases). Germline V gives CDR1 SNHLY, CDR2 FYNNEI. The V end lost 2 bases, the J end lost 8 bases, and 13 bases lay between the germline ends. The CDR3 has 15 residues. CDR3 loop: CASSESEGVYSPLHF. Here the CDR3 DNA reads TGTGCCAGCAGTGAAAGCGAAGGGGTCTATTCACCCCTCCACTTT.

The V gene is TRBV4-1, the J gene TRBJ2-7; 7 bases are shared with TRBD1. This CDR3 has 17 residues. Germline trimming cut 0 bases from V and 4 bases from J; bases unmatched to any gene: 12. Germline-derived CDR1 and CDR2 are MGHRA and YSYEKL. CDR3 nucleotides: TGCGCCAGCAGCCAAGATACCTCGACAGGGTATCGATACGAGCAGTACTTC. Translated, it gives CASSQDTSTGYRYEQYF.

This clone was found a few times. V is TRBV2 and J is TRBJ2-3, with TRBD2 as a possible D gene (5 bases). V was shortened by 2 bases and J by 8 bases, with 11 bases between the two germline ends. Germline V gene lookup returns CDR1 SNHLY and CDR2 FYNNEI. The CDR3 spans 13 residues. The CDR3 bases are TGTGCCAGCAGTGAAAGTGTGGCGGGTACGCAGTATTTT. It codes for CASSESVAGTQYF.

The chain is built from TRBV4-1 and TRBJ1-1, with D perhaps matching TRBD1 (6 bases). The V gene lost 0 bases and the J gene lost 1 base, with 18 bases spanning the gap. CDR1 and CDR2 (germline): MGHRA, YSYEKL. This CDR3 region has 18 residues. CDR3 in DNA: TGCGCCAGCAGCCAAGAACTTACCCGGGGGGGCTGGAACACTGAAGCTTTCTTT. Translation: CASSQELTRGGWNTEAFF.

The chain is built from TRBV18 and TRBJ2-6; D remains ambiguous. The CDR3 is 15 amino acids. Deletions cut 1 base from V and 0 bases from J, with 4 bases between. Germline V gene sequence: CDR1 KGHSH, CDR2 LQKENI. The DNA of the CDR3 is TGTGCCAGCTCACCACGGAGCTCTGGGGCCAACGTCCTGACTTTC. Protein sequence: CASSPRSSGANVLTF.

The chain couples TRBV5-1 to TRBJ1-1, with D unresolved. The CDR3 extends over 14 amino acids. The germline V gene encodes CDR1 SGHRS and CDR2 YFSETQ. The V end lost 5 bases, the J end lost 3 bases, and 14 bases lay between the germline ends. The CDR3 nucleotides are TGCGCCAGCAGGGTTCAGAGGGAAGACACTGAAGCTTTCTTT. Encoded protein: CASRVQREDTEAFF.